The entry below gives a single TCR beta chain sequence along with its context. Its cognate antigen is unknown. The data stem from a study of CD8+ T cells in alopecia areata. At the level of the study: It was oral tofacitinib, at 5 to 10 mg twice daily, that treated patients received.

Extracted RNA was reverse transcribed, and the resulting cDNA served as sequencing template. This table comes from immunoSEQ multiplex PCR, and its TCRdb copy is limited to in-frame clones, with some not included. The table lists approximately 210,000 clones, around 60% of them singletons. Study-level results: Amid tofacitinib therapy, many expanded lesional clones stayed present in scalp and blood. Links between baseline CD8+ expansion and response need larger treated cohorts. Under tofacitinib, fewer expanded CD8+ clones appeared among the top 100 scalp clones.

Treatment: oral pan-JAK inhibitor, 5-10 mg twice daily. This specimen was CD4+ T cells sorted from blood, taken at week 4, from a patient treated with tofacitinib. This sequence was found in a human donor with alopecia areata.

The CDR3 spells CSVRRDMNTEAFF. The DNA of the CDR3 is TGCAGCGTCCGGAGGGACATGAACACTGAAGCTTTCTTT. The gene calls are TRBV29-1 and TRBJ1-1, with D possibly matching TRBD1 (6 bases). The germline V gene encodes CDR1 SQVTM and CDR2 ANQGSEA. The CDR3 extends over 13 amino acids. The germline V and J ends were trimmed by 6 bases and 0 bases, with 11 bases remaining between them.